The sequence of this T cell receptor beta chain was determined in a study of identical twins. Study-wide findings and caveats: Analyses of zero insertions could, in part, be confounded by invariant MAIT and iNKT cells. The study reached conclusions through statistical analysis that was cross-sectional, not following the same donors. For monozygotic twins, models underestimated out-of-frame TCR alpha sharing.

In this sample, this clonotype turned up a few times. Its antigen is still unknown. The CDR3 is made up of 14 amino acids. Per the germline V gene, CDR1 is SGHVS and CDR2 is FQNEAQ. V was pared by 4 bases and J by 8 bases, with 5 bases of the junction left unmatched. TCRdb reprocessed the 5' RACE reads via MiXCR and lists one record per CDR3 protein. The repertoire holds 600,000 to 800,000 distinct CDR3 sequences, with less than 25% as singletons. These data were also reused for a study on T cells expressing NK-cell markers. From that paper: Researchers report these clonotypes also headed the CD3+CD56-NKG2C+ fraction in four donors.

The TCR originated in a woman younger than 30 in good health. The sample was PBMCs. J is TRBJ2-1 and V is TRBV7-8; 10 nucleotides align to TRBD2. The CDR3 DNA follows: TGTGCCAGCAGCTCCCTAGCGGGAGACGATGAGCAGTTCTTC. Its protein is CASSSLAGDDEQFF. The full variable domain, its missing parts supplied by reference TRBV7-8 and TRBJ2-1, is GAGVSQSPRYKVAKRGQDVALRCDPISGHVSLFWYQQALGQGPEFLTYFQNEAQLDKSGLPSDRFFAERPEGSVSTLKIQRTQQEDSAVYLCASSSLAGDDEQFFGPGTRLTVL.